This is a list of T cell receptor beta chains from one sample in a study of blood T cell repertoires in COVID-19. Libraries were prepared by immunoSEQ multiplex PCR; TCRdb keeps only in-frame clonotypes and omits some of them. Seen here are around 72,000 clones, approximately 90% observed once, and the top ten hold about 6%. Input material: peripheral blood. These receptors were taken from a woman in her 70s with acute or convalescent COVID-19. Each CDR3 is given with its conserved first and last residue. The D gene is left open where the match is weak. A clone size is listed for some rows: how often the clone was seen (once, few, many), or a class if it is expanded.

j_call clone_size v_call d_call cdr3_aa
TRBJ1-2 NA TRBV2 NA CASTPANYGYTF
TRBJ1-1 NA TRBV9 NA CASSVAQGYMNTEAFF
TRBJ2-5 once TRBV7-2 TRBD1 CASSTTGGGETQYF
TRBJ1-1 NA TRBV13 TRBD1 CASSLGANPGTGVAEAFF
TRBJ1-1 NA TRBV5-1 NA CASYATAGTEAFF
TRBJ1-2 NA TRBV18 NA CASSQGGANYGYTF
TRBJ2-1 NA TRBV7-3 TRBD2 CASSFSGTSGRNEQFF
TRBJ2-1 NA TRBV5-1 TRBD2 CASSLLAGQNNEQFF
TRBJ2-3 NA TRBV6-6 NA CASSRLTDTQYF
TRBJ1-3 NA TRBV14 TRBD1 CASSPLGQAGNTIYF
TRBJ2-6 NA TRBV24-1 TRBD2 CATSDGLAGESSGANVLTF
TRBJ2-1 NA TRBV12-2 NA CASRLGSVREQFF
TRBJ1-1 NA TRBV28 NA CASITPDRNTEAFF
TRBJ1-2 NA TRBV24-1 TRBD1 CATSEGQAVIGGYTF
TRBJ2-7 NA TRBV4-2 TRBD2 CASSLKRTSGRLGQYF
TRBJ2-7 NA TRBV3-1/TRBV3-2 NA CASSQDRGEQYF
TRBJ1-1 NA TRBV19 NA CASRLTATLNTEAFF
TRBJ1-2 NA TRBV18 TRBD1 CASSPAGQGLYGYTF
TRBJ2-5 NA TRBV28 TRBD2 CASSLPPGLAGKETQYF
TRBJ1-1 NA TRBV28 NA CASSLGGGTNTEAFF
TRBJ1-1 NA TRBV27 TRBD1 CASSPQGGLNTEAFF
TRBJ1-2 NA TRBV6-5 TRBD1 CASRSGQGRVYGYTF
TRBJ1-5 few TRBV28 NA CATTGHRGFNQPQHF
TRBJ2-5 NA TRBV10-2 NA CASRGSMETQYF
TRBJ1-2 NA TRBV30 NA CAWSAGGGLGGYTF
TRBJ1-2 once TRBV25-1 TRBD1 CASSEAGTGDGYTF
TRBJ1-5 NA TRBV30 TRBD1 CAWKRQGISQPQHF
TRBJ1-1 NA TRBV18 NA CASSPDGIVTAGLNTEAFF
TRBJ2-3 NA TRBV20-1 TRBD1 CSASQGADYTDTQYF
TRBJ2-7 NA TRBV7-9 TRBD2 CASSLDSGLAGGNPYEQYF
TRBJ1-2 NA TRBV6-2/TRBV6-3 TRBD1 CASSYAGTGGLEDYGYTF
TRBJ2-2 NA TRBV28 NA CASSSPGELFF
TRBJ1-2 NA TRBV5-1 NA CASNARATGDYGYTF
TRBJ1-5 NA TRBV28 NA CASSIENNQPQHF
TRBJ1-2 NA TRBV3-1/TRBV3-2 TRBD1 CASSPLGQGSYTF
TRBJ2-1 NA TRBV18 NA CASSPPEPRDEQFF
TRBJ2-7 NA TRBV27 TRBD1 CASSLQGAGQYF
TRBJ2-1 NA TRBV7-9 NA CASSFSRGARYNEQFF
TRBJ2-1 NA TRBV29-1 NA CSSQQANEQFF
TRBJ2-1 few TRBV18 NA CASSSAAANEQFF
TRBJ1-5 NA TRBV28 NA CASNQGFSNQPQHF
TRBJ1-1 NA TRBV11-1 NA CASTPKRGMTEAFF
TRBJ2-5 NA TRBV7-3 TRBD2 CASSLRAGEETQYF
TRBJ1-2 NA TRBV5-4 TRBD1 CASSLQGAGNYGYTF
TRBJ1-2 NA TRBV7-3 NA CASSLTRDSNYGYTF
TRBJ1-1 NA TRBV28 TRBD1 CASSEGQGFTEAFF
TRBJ2-2 NA TRBV6-5 NA CASSLPTGNTGELFF
TRBJ2-1 NA TRBV18 TRBD2 CASSPLAGGKAYNEQFF
TRBJ1-1 NA TRBV7-9 NA CASSPWTIPAAFF
TRBJ1-6 once TRBV25-1 TRBD1 CASSGKPGQYNSPLHF
TRBJ2-2 NA TRBV28 TRBD2 CASSLRLAGNLNTGELFF
TRBJ1-2 NA TRBV6-1 TRBD1 CASSDEQGAYYGYTF
TRBJ1-2 NA TRBV4-3 NA CASSQDSQSANYGYTF
TRBJ1-1 NA TRBV11-3 TRBD1 CASSRQGSTEAFF